The clone carrying this TCR beta chain has more than one count but fewer than ten. Trimming stripped 2 bases from V and 1 base from J, with 12 bases between. The CDR3 runs to 16 residues. Germline V gives CDR1 LGHNA, CDR2 YSLEER. This entry is derived from a study of T-cell memory formation after mild COVID-19. A single record per CDR3 protein comes from TCRdb applying MiXCR to the 5' RACE reads. The data show about 290,000 distinct CDR3 sequences, roughly 17% seen once. This chain connects TRBV4-3 to TRBJ2-1, with a weak D call TRBD1 (6 bases). The sequenced sample consisted of PBMCs or a T cell subset sorted from them (not recorded which). The receptor was derived from a man younger than 35 who had mild COVID-19 (a few samples of this study predate the infection). Cell type and time point are not known. The CDR3 DNA follows: TGCGCCAGCAGCCAAACTACAGGGTCTTCCTACAATGAGCAGTTCTTC. Amino acids: CASSQTTGSSYNEQFF.